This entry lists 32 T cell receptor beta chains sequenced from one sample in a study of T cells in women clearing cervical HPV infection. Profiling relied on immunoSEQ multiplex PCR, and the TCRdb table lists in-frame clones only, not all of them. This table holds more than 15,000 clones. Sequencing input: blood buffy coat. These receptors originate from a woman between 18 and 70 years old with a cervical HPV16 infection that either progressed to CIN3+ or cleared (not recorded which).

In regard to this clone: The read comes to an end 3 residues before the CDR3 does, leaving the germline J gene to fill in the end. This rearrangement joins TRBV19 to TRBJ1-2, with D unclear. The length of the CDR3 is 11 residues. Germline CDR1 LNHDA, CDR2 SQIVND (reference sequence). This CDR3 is CASSIFMGYTF. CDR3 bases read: TGTGCCAGTAGTATTTTTATGGGC.

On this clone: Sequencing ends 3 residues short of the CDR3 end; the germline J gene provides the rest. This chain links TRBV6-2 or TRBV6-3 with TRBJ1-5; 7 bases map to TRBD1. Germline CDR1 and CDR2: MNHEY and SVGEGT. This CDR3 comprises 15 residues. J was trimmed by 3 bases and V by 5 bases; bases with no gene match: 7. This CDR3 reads CASSTTGMSNQPQHF. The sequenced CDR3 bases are TGTGCCAGCAGTACGACAGGGATGTCCAATCAGCCC.

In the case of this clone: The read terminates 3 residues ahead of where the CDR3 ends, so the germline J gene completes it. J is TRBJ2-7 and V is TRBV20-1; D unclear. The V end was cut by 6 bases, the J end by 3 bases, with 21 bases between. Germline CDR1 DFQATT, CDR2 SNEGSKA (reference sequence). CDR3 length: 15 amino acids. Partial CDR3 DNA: TGCAGTGCCTACTCCCCCCTAAGTAGTGTCTACGAG. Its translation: CSAYSPLSSVYE. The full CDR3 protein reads CSAYSPLSSVYEQYF.

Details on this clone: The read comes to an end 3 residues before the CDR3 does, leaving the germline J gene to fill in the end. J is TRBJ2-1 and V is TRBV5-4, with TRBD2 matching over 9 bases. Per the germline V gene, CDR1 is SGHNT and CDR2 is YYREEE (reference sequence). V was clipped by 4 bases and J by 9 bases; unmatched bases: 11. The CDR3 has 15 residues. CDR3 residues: CASSPSGTRGREQFF. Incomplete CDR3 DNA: TGTGCCAGCAGCCCTAGCGGGACGCGGGGGCGTGAG.

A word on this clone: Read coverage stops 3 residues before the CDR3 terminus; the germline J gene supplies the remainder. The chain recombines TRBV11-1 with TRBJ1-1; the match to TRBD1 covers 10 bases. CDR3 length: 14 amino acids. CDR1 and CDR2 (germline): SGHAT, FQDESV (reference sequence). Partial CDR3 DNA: TGTGCCAGCAGCTCCGGGACAGGGGTTAGGGAA. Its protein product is CASSSGTGVRE. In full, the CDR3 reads CASSSGTGVREAFF.

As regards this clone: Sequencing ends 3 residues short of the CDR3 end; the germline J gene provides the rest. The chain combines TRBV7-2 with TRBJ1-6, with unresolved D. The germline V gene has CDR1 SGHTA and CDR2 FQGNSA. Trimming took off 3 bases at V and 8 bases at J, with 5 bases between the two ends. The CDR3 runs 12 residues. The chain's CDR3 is CASSLDYSPLHF. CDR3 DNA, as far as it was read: TGTGCCAGCAGCTTGGACTATTCACCC.

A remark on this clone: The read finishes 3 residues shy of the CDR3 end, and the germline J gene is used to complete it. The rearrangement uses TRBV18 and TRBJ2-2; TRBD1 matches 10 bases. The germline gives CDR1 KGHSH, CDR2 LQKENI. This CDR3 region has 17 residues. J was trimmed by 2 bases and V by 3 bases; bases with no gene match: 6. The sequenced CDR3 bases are TGTGCCAGCTCACCCCCGACAGGGGGCCCTAACACCGGGGAG. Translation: CASSPPTGGPNTGE. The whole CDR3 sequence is CASSPPTGGPNTGELFF.

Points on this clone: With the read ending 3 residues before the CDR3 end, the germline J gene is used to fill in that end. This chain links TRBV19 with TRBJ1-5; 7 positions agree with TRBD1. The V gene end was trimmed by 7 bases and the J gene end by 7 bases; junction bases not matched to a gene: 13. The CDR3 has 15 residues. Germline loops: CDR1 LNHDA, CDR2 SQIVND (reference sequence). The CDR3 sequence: CASTGGRGRGQPQHF. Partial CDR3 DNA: TGTGCCAGTACGGGTGGAAGGGGGCGAGGGCAGCCC.

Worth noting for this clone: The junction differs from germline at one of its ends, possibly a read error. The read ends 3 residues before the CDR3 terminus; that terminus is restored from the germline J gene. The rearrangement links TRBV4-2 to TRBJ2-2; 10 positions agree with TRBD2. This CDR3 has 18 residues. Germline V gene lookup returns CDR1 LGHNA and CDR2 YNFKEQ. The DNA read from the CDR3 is TGCGCCAGCAGCCAAGATCCTCCTAGCGGGAGAGGAGCCGGGGAG. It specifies CASSQDPPSGRGAGE. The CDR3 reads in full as CASSQDPPSGRGAGELFF.

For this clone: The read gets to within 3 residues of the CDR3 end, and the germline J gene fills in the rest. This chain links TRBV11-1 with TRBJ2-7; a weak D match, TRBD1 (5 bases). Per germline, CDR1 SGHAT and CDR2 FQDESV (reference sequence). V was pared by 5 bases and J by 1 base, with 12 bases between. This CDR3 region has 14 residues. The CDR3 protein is CASSLSTASYEQYF. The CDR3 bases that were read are TGTGCCAGCAGCCTCTCGACAGCATCCTACGAG.

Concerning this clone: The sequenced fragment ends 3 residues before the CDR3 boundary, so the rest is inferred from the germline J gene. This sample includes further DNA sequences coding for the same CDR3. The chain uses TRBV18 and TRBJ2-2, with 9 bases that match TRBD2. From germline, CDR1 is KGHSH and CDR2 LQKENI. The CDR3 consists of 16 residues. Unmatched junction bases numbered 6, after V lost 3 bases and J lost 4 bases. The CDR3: CASSPGGGGCTGELFF. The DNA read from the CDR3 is TGTGCCAGCTCACCTGGCGGGGGGGGCTGCACCGGGGAG.

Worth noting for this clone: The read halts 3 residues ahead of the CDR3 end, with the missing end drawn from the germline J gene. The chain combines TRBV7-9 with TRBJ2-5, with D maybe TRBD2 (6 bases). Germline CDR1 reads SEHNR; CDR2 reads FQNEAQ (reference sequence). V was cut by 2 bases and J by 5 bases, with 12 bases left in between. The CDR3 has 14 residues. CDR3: CASSLNSGVETQYF. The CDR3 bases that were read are TGTGCCAGCAGCTTAAATTCGGGGGTGGAGACC. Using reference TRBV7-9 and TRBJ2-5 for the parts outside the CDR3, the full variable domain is DTGVSQNPRHKITKRGQNVTFRCDPISEHNRLYWYRQTLGQGPEFLTYFQNEAQLEKSRLLSDRFSAERPKGSFSTLEIQRTEQGDSAMYLCASSLNSGVETQYFGPGTRLLVL.

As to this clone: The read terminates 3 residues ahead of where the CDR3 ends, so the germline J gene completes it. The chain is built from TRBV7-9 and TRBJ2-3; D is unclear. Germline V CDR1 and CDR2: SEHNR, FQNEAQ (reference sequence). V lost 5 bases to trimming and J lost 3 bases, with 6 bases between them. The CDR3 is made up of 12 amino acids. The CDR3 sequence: CASSPRTDTQYF. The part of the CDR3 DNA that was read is TGTGCCAGCAGCCCGAGGACAGATACG.

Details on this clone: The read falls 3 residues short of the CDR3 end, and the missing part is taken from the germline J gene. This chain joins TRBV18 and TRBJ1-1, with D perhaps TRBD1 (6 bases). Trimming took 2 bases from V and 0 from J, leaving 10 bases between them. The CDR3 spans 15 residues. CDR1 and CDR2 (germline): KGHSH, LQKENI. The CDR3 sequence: CASSPEQGLNTEAFF. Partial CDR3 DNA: TGTGCCAGCTCACCAGAACAGGGCTTGAACACTGAA. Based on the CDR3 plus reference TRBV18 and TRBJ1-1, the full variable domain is NAGVMQNPRHLVRRRGQEARLRCSPMKGHSHVYWYRQLPEEGLKFMVYLQKENIIDESGMPKERFSAEFPKEGPSILRIQQVVRGDSAAYFCASSPEQGLNTEAFFGQGTRLTVV.

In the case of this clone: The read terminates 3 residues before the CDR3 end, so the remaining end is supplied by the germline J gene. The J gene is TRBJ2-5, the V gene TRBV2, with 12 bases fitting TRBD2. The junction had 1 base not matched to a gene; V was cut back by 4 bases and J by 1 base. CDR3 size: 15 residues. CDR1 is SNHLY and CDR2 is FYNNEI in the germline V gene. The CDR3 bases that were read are TGTGCCAGCAGTGGACTAGCGGGGGCCCAAGAGACC. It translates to CASSGLAGAQET. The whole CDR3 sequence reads CASSGLAGAQETQYF.

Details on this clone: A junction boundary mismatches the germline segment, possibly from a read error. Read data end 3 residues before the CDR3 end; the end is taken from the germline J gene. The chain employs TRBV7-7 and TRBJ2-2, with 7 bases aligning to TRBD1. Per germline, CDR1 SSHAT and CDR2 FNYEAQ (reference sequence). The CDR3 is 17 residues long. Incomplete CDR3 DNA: TGTGCTAGCAGCCAGACCGGGACAGTGCGGAACACCGGGGAG. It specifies CASSQTGTVRNTGE. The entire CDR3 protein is CASSQTGTVRNTGELFF.

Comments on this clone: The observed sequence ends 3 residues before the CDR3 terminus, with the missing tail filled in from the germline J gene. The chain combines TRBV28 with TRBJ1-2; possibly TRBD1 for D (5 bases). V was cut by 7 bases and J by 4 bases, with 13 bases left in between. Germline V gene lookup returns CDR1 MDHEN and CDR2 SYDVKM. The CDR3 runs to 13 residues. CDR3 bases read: TGTGCCAGCAATGAGGGGTCCCTCTATGGC. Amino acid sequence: CASNEGSLYG. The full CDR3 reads CASNEGSLYGYTF.

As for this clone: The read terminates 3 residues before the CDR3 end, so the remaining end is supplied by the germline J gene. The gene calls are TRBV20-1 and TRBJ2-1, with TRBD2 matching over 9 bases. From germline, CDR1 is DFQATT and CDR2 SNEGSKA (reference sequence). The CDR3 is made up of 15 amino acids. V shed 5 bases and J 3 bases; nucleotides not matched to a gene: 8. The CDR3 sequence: CSAWIRLADYNEQFF. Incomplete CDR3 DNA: TGCAGTGCTTGGATTAGACTAGCGGACTACAATGAG.

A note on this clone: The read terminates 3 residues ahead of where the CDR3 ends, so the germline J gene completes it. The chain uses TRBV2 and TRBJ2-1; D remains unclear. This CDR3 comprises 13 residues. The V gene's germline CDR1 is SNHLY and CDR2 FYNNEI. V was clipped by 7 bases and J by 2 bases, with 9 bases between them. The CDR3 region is CASKPEAYNEQFF. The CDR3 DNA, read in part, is TGTGCCAGCAAACCTGAGGCCTACAATGAG.

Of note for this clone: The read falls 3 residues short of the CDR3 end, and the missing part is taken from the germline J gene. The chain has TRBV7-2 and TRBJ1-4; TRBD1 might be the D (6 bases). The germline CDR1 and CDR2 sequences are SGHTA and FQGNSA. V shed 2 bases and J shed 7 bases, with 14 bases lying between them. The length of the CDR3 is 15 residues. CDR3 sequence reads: CASSLRSGGVEKLFF. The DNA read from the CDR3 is TGTGCCAGCAGCTTACGTTCGGGGGGCGTTGAAAAA.

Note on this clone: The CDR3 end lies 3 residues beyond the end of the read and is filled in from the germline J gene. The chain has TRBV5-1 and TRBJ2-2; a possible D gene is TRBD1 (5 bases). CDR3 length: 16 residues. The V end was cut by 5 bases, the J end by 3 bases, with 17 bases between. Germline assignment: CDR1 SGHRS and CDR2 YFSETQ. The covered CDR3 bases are TGCGCCAGCAGTCGCAGGGAAGGCACGGACACCGGGGAG. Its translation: CASSRREGTDTGE. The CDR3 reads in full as CASSRREGTDTGELFF.

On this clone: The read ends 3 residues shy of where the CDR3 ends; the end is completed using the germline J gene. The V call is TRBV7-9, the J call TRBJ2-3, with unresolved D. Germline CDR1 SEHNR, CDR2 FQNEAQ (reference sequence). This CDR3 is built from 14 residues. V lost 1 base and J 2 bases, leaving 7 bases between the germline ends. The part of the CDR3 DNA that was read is TGTGCCAGCAGCTTAGGCGTAAACACAGATACG. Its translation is CASSLGVNTDT. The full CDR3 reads CASSLGVNTDTQYF.

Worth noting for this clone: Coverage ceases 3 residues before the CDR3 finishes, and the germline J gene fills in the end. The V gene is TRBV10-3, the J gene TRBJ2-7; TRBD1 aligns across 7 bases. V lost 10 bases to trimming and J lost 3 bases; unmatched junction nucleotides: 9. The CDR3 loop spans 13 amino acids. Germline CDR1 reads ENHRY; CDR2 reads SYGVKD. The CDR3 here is CATNPGQSYEQYF. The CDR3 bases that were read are TGTGCCACCAACCCGGGACAGAGCTACGAG.

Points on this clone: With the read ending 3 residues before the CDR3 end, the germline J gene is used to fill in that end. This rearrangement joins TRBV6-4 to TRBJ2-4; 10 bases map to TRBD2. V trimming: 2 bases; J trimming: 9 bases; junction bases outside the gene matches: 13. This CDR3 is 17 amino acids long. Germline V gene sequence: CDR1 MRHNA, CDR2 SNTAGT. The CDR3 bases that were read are TGTGCCAGCAGTGACATGGGACTAGCGCAAACAAAAGGCATT. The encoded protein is CASSDMGLAQTKGI. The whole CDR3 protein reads CASSDMGLAQTKGIQYF.

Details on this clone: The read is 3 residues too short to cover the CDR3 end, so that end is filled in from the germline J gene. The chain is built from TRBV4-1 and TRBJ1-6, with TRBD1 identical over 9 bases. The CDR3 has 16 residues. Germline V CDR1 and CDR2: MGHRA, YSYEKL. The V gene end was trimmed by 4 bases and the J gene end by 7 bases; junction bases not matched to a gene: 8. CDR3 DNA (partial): TGCGCCAGCAGCCGGGCCGGACAGGGGCGAAATTCACCC. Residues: CASSRAGQGRNSP. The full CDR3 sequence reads CASSRAGQGRNSPLHF.

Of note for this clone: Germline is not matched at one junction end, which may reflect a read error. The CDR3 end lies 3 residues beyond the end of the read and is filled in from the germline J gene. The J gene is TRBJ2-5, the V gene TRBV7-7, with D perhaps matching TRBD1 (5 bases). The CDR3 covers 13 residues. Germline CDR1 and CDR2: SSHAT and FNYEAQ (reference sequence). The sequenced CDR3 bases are TGTGCTAGCAGCTTAGGGCAGGGAGAGACC. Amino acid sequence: CASSLGQGET. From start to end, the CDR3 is CASSLGQGETQYF.

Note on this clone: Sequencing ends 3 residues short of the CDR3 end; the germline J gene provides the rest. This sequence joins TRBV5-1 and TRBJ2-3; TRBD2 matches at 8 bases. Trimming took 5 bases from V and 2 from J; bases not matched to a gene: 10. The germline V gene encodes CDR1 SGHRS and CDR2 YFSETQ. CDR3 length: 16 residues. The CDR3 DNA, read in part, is TGCGCCAGCAGGGAGAGCGGGGGCTCACCCACAGATACG. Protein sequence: CASRESGGSPTDT. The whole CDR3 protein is CASRESGGSPTDTQYF.

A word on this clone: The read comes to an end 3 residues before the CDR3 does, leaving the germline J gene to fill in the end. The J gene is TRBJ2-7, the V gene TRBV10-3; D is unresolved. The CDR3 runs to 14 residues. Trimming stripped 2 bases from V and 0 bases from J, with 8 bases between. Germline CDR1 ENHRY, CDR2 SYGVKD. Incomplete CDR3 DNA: TGTGCCATCAGTGAGGTTAGTTCCTCCTACGAG. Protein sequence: CAISEVSSSYE. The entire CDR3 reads CAISEVSSSYEQYF.

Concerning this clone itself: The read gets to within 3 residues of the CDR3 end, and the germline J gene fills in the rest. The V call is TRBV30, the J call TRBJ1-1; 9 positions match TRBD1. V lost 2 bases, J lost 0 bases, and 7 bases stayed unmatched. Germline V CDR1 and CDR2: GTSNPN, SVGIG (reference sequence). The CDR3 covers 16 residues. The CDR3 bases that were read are TGTGCCTGGAGTTATAAGGACAGGGGTATGAACACTGAA. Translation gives CAWSYKDRGMNTE. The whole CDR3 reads CAWSYKDRGMNTEAFF.

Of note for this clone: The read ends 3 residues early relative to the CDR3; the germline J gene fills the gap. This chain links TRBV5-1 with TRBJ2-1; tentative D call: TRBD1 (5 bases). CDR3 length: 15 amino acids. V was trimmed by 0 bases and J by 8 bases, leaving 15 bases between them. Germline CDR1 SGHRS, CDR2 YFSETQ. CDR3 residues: CASSLVARGIDEQFF. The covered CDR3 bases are TGCGCCAGCAGCTTGGTCGCAAGGGGTATAGATGAG. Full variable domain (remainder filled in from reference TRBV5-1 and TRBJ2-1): KAGVTQTPRYLIKTRGQQVTLSCSPISGHRSVSWYQQTPGQGLQFLFEYFSETQRNKGNFPGRFSGRQFSNSRSEMNVSTLELGDSALYLCASSLVARGIDEQFFGPGTRLTVL.

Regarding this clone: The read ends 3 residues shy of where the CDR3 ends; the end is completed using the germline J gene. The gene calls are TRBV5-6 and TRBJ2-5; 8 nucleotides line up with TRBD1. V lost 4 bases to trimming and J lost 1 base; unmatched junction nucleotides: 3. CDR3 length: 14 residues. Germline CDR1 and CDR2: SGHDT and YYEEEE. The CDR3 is CASSEQGGQETQYF. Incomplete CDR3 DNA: TGTGCCAGCAGCGAACAGGGGGGCCAAGAGACC.

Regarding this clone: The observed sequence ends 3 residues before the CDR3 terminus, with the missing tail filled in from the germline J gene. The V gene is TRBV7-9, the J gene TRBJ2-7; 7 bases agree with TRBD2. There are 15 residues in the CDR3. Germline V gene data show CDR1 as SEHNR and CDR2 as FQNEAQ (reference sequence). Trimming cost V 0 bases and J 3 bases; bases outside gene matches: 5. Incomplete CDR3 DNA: TGTGCCAGCAGCTTAGCAGCGGGGCCTTACTACGAG. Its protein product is CASSLAAGPYYE. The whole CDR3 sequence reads CASSLAAGPYYEQYF.